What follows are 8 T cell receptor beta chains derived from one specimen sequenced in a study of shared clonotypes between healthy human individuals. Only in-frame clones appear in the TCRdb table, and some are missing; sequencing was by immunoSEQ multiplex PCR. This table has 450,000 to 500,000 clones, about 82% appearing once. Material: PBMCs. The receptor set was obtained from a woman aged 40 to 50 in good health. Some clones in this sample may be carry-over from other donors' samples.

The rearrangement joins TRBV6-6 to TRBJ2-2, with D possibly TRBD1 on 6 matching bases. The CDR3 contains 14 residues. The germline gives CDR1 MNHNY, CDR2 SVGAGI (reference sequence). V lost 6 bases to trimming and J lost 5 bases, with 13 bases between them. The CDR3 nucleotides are TGTGCCAGCAGAGATACAGGGCTGACCGGGGAGCTGTTTTTT. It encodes CASRDTGLTGELFF.

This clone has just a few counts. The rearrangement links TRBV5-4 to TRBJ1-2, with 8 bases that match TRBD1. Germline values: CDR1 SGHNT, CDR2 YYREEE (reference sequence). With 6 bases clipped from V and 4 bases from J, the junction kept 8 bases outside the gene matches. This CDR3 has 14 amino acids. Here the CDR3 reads CASNSQGATYGYTF. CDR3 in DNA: TGTGCCAGCAACTCTCAGGGGGCAACCTATGGCTACACCTTC.

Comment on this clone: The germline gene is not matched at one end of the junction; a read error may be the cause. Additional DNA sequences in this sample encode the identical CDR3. The CDR3 sequence: CATSRDGGSPNYEQYF. Here the CDR3 DNA reads TGCGCCACCAGCAGAGATGGGGGGTCACCAAATTACGAGCAGTACTTC. J is TRBJ2-7 and V is TRBV15; possibly TRBD2 for D (6 bases). This CDR3 has 16 amino acids. CDR1 is LNHNV and CDR2 is YYDKDF in the germline V gene (reference sequence). Variable domain in full (rest from reference TRBV15 and TRBJ2-7): DAMVIQNPRYQVTQFGKPVTLSCSQTLNHNVMYWYQQKSSQAPKLLFHYYDKDFNNEADTPDNFQSRRPNTSFCFLDIRSPGLGDTAMYLCATSRDGGSPNYEQYFGPGTRLTVT.

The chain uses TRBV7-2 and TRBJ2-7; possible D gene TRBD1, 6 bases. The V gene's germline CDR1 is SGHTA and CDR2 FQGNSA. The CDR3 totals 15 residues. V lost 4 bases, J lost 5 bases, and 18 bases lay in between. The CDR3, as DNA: TGTGCCAGCAGCTCCACCGGGACAAGAGATAACGAGCAGTACTTC. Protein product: CASSSTGTRDNEQYF.

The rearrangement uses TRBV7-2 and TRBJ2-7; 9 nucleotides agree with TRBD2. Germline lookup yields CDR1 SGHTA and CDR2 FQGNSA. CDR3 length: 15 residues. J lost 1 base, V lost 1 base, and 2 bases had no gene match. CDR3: CASSLVAGASYEQYF. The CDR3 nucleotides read TGTGCCAGCAGCTTAGTAGCGGGAGCATCCTACGAGCAGTACTTC.

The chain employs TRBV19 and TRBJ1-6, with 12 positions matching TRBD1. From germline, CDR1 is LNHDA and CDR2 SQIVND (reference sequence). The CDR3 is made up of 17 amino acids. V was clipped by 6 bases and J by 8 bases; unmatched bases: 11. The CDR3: CASRLSRDRGPDSPLHF. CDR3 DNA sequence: TGTGCCAGTAGGCTCAGCCGGGACAGGGGGCCGGATTCACCCCTCCACTTT.

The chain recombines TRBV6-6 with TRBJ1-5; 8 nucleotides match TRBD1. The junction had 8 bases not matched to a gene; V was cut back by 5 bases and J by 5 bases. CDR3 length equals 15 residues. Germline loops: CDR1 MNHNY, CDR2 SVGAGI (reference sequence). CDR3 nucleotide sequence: TGTGCCAGCAGTCAAAGGACAGGGTATCATCAGCCCCAGCATTTT. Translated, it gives CASSQRTGYHQPQHF.

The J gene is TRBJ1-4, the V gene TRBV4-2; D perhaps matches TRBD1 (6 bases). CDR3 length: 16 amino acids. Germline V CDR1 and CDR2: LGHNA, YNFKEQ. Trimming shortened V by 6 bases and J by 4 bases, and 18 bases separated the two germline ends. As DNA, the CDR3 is TGTGCCAGCAGTCAGACAAGAGGGGGGATTAATGAAAAACTGTTTTTT. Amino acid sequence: CASSQTRGGINEKLFF.